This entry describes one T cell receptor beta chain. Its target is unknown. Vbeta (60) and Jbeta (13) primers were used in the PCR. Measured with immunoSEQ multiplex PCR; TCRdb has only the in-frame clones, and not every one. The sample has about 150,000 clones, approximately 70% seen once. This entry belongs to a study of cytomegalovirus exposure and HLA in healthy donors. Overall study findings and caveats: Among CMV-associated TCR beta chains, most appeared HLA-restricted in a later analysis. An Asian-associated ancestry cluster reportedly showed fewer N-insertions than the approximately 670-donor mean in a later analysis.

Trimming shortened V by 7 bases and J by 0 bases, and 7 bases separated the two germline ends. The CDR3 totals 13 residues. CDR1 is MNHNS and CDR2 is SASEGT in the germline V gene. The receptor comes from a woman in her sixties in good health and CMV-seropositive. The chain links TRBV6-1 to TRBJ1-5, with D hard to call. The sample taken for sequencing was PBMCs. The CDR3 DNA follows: TGTGCCAGCATTGCAGTTAGCAATCAGCCCCAGCATTTT. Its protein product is CASIAVSNQPQHF.